The sequence of this T cell receptor beta chain was determined in a study of CD8 T cells in Susac syndrome. Random hexamers were used to reverse transcribe the RNA input (roughly 0.5 to 1 ug). Each CDR3 protein gets one entry after TCRdb re-called the immunoSEQ multiplex PCR reads with MiXCR. The sample carries around 130,000 distinct CDR3 sequences, over 95% recorded once. The sequence derives from a human donor with Susac syndrome. The sample was CD4+ T cells from PBMCs.

The CDR3 coding sequence is TGCAGTGCTAGACCCCTCCGGGGCCCGAACACCGGGGAGCTGTTTTTT. It yields the protein CSARPLRGPNTGELFF. The rearrangement links TRBV20-1 to TRBJ2-2; D tentatively reads TRBD1 or TRBD2 (5 bases each). Germline V gene data show CDR1 as DFQATT and CDR2 as SNEGSKA (reference sequence). The CDR3 totals 16 residues. Trimming pared 2 bases from V and 0 bases from J, leaving 13 bases between.